These T cell receptor beta chains were read from a single sample in a study of cytomegalovirus exposure and HLA in healthy donors. Profiled with immunoSEQ multiplex PCR; TCRdb holds only in-frame clones, not every one. The sample lists over 25,000 clones; roughly 70% were seen once. Sequenced input: PBMCs. The receptors come from a woman aged 45-59 years in good health and CMV-seronegative. Each CDR3 is given with its conserved first and last residue. The D gene is left open where the match is weak. Size tells how often a clone was seen (once, few, many) or the class of an expanded clone, and some rows leave it out.

CDR3nt: TGTGCCAGCAGTGCCCTAGCGGTCGACTCCTACGAGCAGTACTTC
CDR3aa: CASSALAVDSYEQYF
j_gene: TRBJ2-7
v_gene: TRBV2
abundance: few
d_gene: TRBD2

CDR3nt: TGTGCCAGCAGCAACAGCTATGGCTACACCTTC
CDR3aa: CASSNSYGYTF
j_gene: TRBJ1-2
v_gene: TRBV5-6
abundance: NA
d_gene: NA

CDR3nt: TGCGCCAGCAGCTTGGTGGCAGGGGGAGACACCATATATTTT
CDR3aa: CASSLVAGGDTIYF
j_gene: TRBJ1-3
v_gene: TRBV5-1
abundance: NA
d_gene: TRBD1

CDR3nt: TGCAGTGCTGACACCAATGAGCAGTTCTTC
CDR3aa: CSADTNEQFF
j_gene: TRBJ2-1
v_gene: TRBV20-1
abundance: few
d_gene: NA

CDR3nt: TGTGCCAGCCAAATCACAGGGGGGAACACTGAAGCTTTCTTT
CDR3aa: CASQITGGNTEAFF
j_gene: TRBJ1-1
v_gene: TRBV25-1
abundance: once
d_gene: TRBD1

CDR3nt: TGTGCCAGCAGCGTGCAGCCCAGCGGCGAGCAGTACTTC
CDR3aa: CASSVQPSGEQYF
j_gene: TRBJ2-7
v_gene: TRBV9
abundance: NA
d_gene: NA

CDR3nt: TGTGCCAGCAGTGGGTACAGGGGGCTTTTTTATGGCTACACCTTC
CDR3aa: CASSGYRGLFYGYTF
j_gene: TRBJ1-2
v_gene: TRBV25-1
abundance: NA
d_gene: TRBD1

CDR3nt: TGTGCCAGCAGTGGCCAGACAGGGGCCTACGAGCAGTACTTC
CDR3aa: CASSGQTGAYEQYF
j_gene: TRBJ2-7
v_gene: TRBV6-1
abundance: NA
d_gene: TRBD1

CDR3nt: TGTGCCAGCCAATGGAGCTCTGGAAACACCATATATTTT
CDR3aa: CASQWSSGNTIYF
j_gene: TRBJ1-3
v_gene: TRBV6-1
abundance: NA
d_gene: NA

CDR3nt: TGTGCCAGCTCCCCCCGAGGGGGAGACAATGAGCAGTTCTTC
CDR3aa: CASSPRGGDNEQFF
j_gene: TRBJ2-1
v_gene: TRBV6-6
abundance: NA
d_gene: NA

CDR3nt: TGTGCCAGCAGTGGGGGGGGCGAGCAGTACTTC
CDR3aa: CASSGGGEQYF
j_gene: TRBJ2-7
v_gene: TRBV25-1
abundance: NA
d_gene: TRBD2

CDR3nt: TGCGCCAGCAGCCAAGGGACTCTAGCGCTGGGGGAGACCCAGTACTTC
CDR3aa: CASSQGTLALGETQYF
j_gene: TRBJ2-5
v_gene: TRBV4-1
abundance: NA
d_gene: NA

CDR3nt: TGTGCCATCAGCAGGGGTTCGACTGAAGCTTTCTTT
CDR3aa: CAISRGSTEAFF
j_gene: TRBJ1-1
v_gene: TRBV10-3
abundance: NA
d_gene: NA

CDR3nt: TGCGCCAGCAGCCCGGGACCCACCGGGAGTTCGAACACTGAAGCTTTCTTT
CDR3aa: CASSPGPTGSSNTEAFF
j_gene: TRBJ1-1
v_gene: TRBV4-1
abundance: NA
d_gene: NA

CDR3nt: TGCGCCAGCAGTGAGCCTAGTAATTCACCCCTCCACTTT
CDR3aa: CASSEPSNSPLHF
j_gene: TRBJ1-6
v_gene: TRBV10-2
abundance: NA
d_gene: NA

CDR3nt: TGCAGCGCGGCTACAGGGGTTGAAAAACTGTTTTTT
CDR3aa: CSAATGVEKLFF
j_gene: TRBJ1-4
v_gene: TRBV29-1
abundance: NA
d_gene: TRBD1

CDR3nt: TGCAAAGGAAGGGGGTTACGCTCTGGGGCCAACGTCCTGACTTTC
CDR3aa: CKGRGLRSGANVLTF
j_gene: TRBJ2-6
v_gene: TRBV29-1
abundance: NA
d_gene: NA

CDR3nt: TGTGCCAGCAGCTCGCAGGGGCCTGGAAACACCATATATTTT
CDR3aa: CASSSQGPGNTIYF
j_gene: TRBJ1-3
v_gene: TRBV11-3
abundance: NA
d_gene: NA

CDR3nt: TGCAGCGTTTCTTACGGAGGACTAGCGGGAGTAGGCGAGCAGTACTTC
CDR3aa: CSVSYGGLAGVGEQYF
j_gene: TRBJ2-7
v_gene: TRBV29-1
abundance: once
d_gene: TRBD2

CDR3nt: TGCAGCGTTGGCTATTCCTACAATGAGCAGTTCTTC
CDR3aa: CSVGYSYNEQFF
j_gene: TRBJ2-1
v_gene: TRBV29-1
abundance: NA
d_gene: NA

CDR3nt: TGTGCCAGCAGCATCTCTAGCTTGCTGTACTTC
CDR3aa: CASSISSLLYF
j_gene: TRBJ2-7
v_gene: TRBV11-2
abundance: few
d_gene: NA

CDR3nt: TGTGCCAGCAAAACGACAGGGGCCTACATCGGAGGCTACACCTTC
CDR3aa: CASKTTGAYIGGYTF
j_gene: TRBJ1-2
v_gene: TRBV28
abundance: once
d_gene: TRBD1

CDR3nt: TGTGCCAGCGCACGGGGGAGGGTGAGTGGCTACACCTTC
CDR3aa: CASARGRVSGYTF
j_gene: TRBJ1-2
v_gene: TRBV2
abundance: once
d_gene: NA

CDR3nt: TGTGCCAGCACCGCGGGACAGGGGAGAAACACCATATATTTT
CDR3aa: CASTAGQGRNTIYF
j_gene: TRBJ1-3
v_gene: TRBV6-5
abundance: NA
d_gene: TRBD1

CDR3nt: TGCGCCAGCAGCCACCTCCTCGGCTACACCTTC
CDR3aa: CASSHLLGYTF
j_gene: TRBJ1-2
v_gene: TRBV4-1
abundance: few
d_gene: NA

CDR3nt: TGTGCCAGCTCACCGAGGGCGTCGGGGGAGACCCAGTACTTC
CDR3aa: CASSPRASGETQYF
j_gene: TRBJ2-5
v_gene: TRBV18
abundance: NA
d_gene: NA

CDR3nt: TGTGCCAGCAAATCTTCAGGATGGAACACTGAAGCTTTCTTT
CDR3aa: CASKSSGWNTEAFF
j_gene: TRBJ1-1
v_gene: TRBV6-5
abundance: once
d_gene: NA

CDR3nt: TGCAGCGTTGAAGATCTGGTACAGCCGAACACTGAAGCTTTCTTT
CDR3aa: CSVEDLVQPNTEAFF
j_gene: TRBJ1-1
v_gene: TRBV29-1
abundance: once
d_gene: NA

CDR3nt: TGTGCCAGCAGCCCCGCGGGGGCGAACACCGGGGAGCTGTTTTTT
CDR3aa: CASSPAGANTGELFF
j_gene: TRBJ2-2
v_gene: TRBV5-6
abundance: NA
d_gene: TRBD2

CDR3nt: TGTGCCAGCAGTACCCCTCCAGCTAACTATGGCTACACCTTC
CDR3aa: CASSTPPANYGYTF
j_gene: TRBJ1-2
v_gene: TRBV6-6
abundance: NA
d_gene: NA

CDR3nt: TGCGCCAGCAGCTTGTCCACAGGGGAGCAGCCCCAGCATTTT
CDR3aa: CASSLSTGEQPQHF
j_gene: TRBJ1-5
v_gene: TRBV5-1
abundance: once
d_gene: TRBD1

CDR3nt: TGTGCCAGTAGTCCCCCCGGGAGCACAGATACGCAGTATTTT
CDR3aa: CASSPPGSTDTQYF
j_gene: TRBJ2-3
v_gene: TRBV19
abundance: NA
d_gene: NA

CDR3nt: TGCGCCAGCAGGCCACCCGGGAGCCAGTACGAGACCCAGTACTTC
CDR3aa: CASRPPGSQYETQYF
j_gene: TRBJ2-5
v_gene: TRBV4-1
abundance: NA
d_gene: NA